This T cell receptor (beta chain) originates from a study of vaccination effects on CD4 cells after COVID-19. Study at large: Either the mRNA-1273 or the BNT162b2 vaccine was given to participants as two doses.

About this clone: Its antigen is currently unknown.

Trimming took 3 bases from V and 0 from J; bases not matched to a gene: 1. CDR3 length: 14 residues. Germline-derived CDR1 and CDR2 are SGHRS and YFSETQ. Using immunoSEQ multiplex PCR, the repertoire was profiled, and TCRdb retains in-frame clones only, with some absent. The sample has 30,000 to 45,000 clones; about 78% are singletons. In the ViraFEST assay, antigen-specific CD4+ clonotypes were identified by expansion after peptide-pool stimulation. Researchers isolated CD4+ T cells once approximately eleven days of culture had elapsed. According to PCR results, the person was infected with SARS-CoV-2 between March and December 2020.

Sequenced here: CD4+ T cells from PBMCs cultured with HCoV-NL63 spike peptides, sampled before COVID-19 vaccination. This receptor was taken from a human donor who had a prior SARS-CoV-2 infection. The rearrangement joins TRBV5-1 to TRBJ1-1, with TRBD1 identical over 8 bases. CDR3 region: CASSWTGMNTEAFF. CDR3 sequence (DNA): TGCGCCAGCAGCTGGACAGGGATGAACACTGAAGCTTTCTTT.